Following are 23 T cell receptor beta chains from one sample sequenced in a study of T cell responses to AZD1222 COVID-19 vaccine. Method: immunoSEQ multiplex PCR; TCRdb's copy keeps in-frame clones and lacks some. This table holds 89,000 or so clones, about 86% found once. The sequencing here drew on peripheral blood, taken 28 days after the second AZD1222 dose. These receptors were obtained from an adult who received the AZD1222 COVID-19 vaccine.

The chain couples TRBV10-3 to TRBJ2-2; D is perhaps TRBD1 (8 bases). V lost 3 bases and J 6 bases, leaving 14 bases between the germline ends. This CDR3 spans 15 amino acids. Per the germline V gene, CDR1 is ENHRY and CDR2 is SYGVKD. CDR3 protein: CAISDNRGGAGELFF. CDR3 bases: TGTGCCATCAGTGATAACAGGGGGGGAGCCGGGGAGCTGTTTTTT.

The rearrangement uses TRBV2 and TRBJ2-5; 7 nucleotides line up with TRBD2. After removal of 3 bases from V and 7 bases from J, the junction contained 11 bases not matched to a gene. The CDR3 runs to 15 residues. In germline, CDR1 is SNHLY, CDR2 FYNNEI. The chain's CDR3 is CASSDGLAATRTQYF. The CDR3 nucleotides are TGTGCCAGCAGTGATGGTCTAGCGGCAACAAGGACCCAGTACTTC.

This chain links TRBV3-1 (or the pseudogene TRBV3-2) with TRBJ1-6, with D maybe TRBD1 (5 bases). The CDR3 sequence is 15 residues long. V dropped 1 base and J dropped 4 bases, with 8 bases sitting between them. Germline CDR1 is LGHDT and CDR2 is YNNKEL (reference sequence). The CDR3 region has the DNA TGTGCCAGCAGCCAAGGACAGATTTATAATTCACCCCTCCACTTT. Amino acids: CASSQGQIYNSPLHF.

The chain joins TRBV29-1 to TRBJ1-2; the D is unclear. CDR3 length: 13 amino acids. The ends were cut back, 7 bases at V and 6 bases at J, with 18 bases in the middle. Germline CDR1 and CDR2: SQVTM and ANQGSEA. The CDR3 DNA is TGCAGCGGTGACGCGGGAGGGAGCCATGGCTACACCTTC. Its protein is CSGDAGGSHGYTF.

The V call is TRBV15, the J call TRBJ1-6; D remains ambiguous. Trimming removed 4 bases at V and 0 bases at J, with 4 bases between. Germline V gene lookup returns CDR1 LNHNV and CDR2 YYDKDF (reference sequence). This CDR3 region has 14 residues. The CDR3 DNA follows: TGTGCCACCAGCACCAGCTCCTATAATTCACCCCTCCACTTT. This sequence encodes CATSTSSYNSPLHF.

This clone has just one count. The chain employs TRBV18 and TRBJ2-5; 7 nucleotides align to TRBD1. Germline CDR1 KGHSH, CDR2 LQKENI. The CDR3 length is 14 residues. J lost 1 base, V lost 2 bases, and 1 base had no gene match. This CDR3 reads CASSPRQGQETQYF. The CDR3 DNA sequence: TGTGCCAGCTCACCAAGACAGGGCCAAGAGACCCAGTACTTC. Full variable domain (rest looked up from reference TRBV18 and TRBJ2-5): NAGVMQNPRHLVRRRGQEARLRCSPMKGHSHVYWYRQLPEEGLKFMVYLQKENIIDESGMPKERFSAEFPKEGPSILRIQQVVRGDSAAYFCASSPRQGQETQYFGPGTRLLVL.

CDR3 residues: CASSQPREKLFF. CDR3 DNA: TGTGCCAGCTCACAACCACGTGAAAAACTGTTTTTT. The genes are TRBV18 and TRBJ1-4, with D unclear. The CDR3 is 12 residues long. V lost 4 bases and J 7 bases, leaving 7 bases between the germline ends. CDR1 is KGHSH, CDR2 LQKENI, per germline.

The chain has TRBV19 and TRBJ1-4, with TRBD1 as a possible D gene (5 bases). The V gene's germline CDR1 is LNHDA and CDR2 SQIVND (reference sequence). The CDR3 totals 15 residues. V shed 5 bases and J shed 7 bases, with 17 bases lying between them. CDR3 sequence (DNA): TGTGCCAGTAGTGGGGCGGCCCAACTAGGTGAAAAACTGTTTTTT. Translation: CASSGAAQLGEKLFF.

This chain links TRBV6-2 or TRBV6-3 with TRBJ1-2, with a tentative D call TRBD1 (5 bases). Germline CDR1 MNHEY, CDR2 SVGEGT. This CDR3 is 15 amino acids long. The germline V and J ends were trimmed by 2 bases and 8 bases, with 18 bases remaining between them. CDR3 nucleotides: TGTGCCAGCAGTTACGTCCCGGGACTTAGGGGAGGCTACACCTTC. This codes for CASSYVPGLRGGYTF.

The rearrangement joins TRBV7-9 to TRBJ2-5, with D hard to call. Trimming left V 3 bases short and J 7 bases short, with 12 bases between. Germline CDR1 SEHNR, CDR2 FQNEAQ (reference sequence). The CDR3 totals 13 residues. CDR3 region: CASSLGVPVTQYF. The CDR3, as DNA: TGTGCCAGCAGCTTGGGTGTCCCGGTGACCCAGTACTTC.

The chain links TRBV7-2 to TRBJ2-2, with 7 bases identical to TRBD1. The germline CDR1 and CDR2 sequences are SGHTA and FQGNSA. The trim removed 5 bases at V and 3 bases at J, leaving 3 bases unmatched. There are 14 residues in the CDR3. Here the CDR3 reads CASSPQGYTGELFF. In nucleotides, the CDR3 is TGTGCCAGCAGCCCACAGGGGTACACCGGGGAGCTGTTTTTT. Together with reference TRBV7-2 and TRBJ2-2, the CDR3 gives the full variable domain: GAGVSQSPSNKVTEKGKDVELRCDPISGHTALYWYRQSLGQGLEFLIYFQGNSAPDKSGLPSDRFSAERTGGSVSTLTIQRTQQEDSAVYLCASSPQGYTGELFFGEGSRLTVL.

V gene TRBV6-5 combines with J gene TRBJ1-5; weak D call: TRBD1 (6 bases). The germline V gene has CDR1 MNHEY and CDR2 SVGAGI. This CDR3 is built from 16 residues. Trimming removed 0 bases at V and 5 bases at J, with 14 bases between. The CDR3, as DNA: TGTGCCAGCAGTTACTCGTGGTCAGGGGACTATCAGCCCCAGCATTTT. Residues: CASSYSWSGDYQPQHF.

CDR3 bases: TGTGCCTCCAGTGACAATGAGCAGTTCTTC. Its protein is CASSDNEQFF. The chain combines TRBV28 with TRBJ2-1; D gene ambiguous. Germline V lookup: CDR1 MDHEN, CDR2 SYDVKM. The CDR3 has 10 residues. Trimming left V 11 bases short and J 5 bases short, with 7 bases between.

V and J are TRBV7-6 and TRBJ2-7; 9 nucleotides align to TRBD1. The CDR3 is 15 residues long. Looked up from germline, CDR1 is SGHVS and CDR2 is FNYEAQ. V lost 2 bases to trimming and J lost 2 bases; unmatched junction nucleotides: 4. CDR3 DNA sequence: TGTGCCAGCAGCTTATCCCGGGACAGGGCCTACGAGCAGTACTTC. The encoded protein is CASSLSRDRAYEQYF.

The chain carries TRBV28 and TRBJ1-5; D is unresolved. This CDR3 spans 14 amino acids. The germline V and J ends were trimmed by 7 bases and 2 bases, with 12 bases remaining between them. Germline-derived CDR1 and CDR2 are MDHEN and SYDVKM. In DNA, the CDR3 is TGTGCCAGCATCCCTGGGCAGGGCAATCAGCCCCAGCATTTT. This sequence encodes CASIPGQGNQPQHF.

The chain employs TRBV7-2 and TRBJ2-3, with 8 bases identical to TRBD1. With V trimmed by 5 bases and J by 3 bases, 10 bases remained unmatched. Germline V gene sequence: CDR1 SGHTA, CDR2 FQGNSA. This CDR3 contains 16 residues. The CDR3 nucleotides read TGTGCCAGCAGCCTACCCCGAGGACAGGGAACAGATACGCAGTATTTT. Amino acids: CASSLPRGQGTDTQYF.

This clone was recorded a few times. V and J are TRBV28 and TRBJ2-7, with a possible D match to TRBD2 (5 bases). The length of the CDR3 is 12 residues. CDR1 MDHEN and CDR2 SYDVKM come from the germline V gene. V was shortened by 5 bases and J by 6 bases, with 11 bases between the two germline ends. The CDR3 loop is CASSPEGGEQYF. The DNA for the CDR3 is TGTGCCAGCAGTCCCGAAGGAGGCGAGCAGTACTTC.

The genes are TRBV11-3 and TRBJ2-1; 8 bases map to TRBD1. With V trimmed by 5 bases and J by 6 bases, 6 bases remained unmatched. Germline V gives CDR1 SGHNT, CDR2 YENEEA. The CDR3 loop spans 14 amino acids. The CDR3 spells CASSPTGASNEQFF. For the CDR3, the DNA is TGTGCCAGCAGCCCGACAGGGGCAAGCAATGAGCAGTTCTTC.

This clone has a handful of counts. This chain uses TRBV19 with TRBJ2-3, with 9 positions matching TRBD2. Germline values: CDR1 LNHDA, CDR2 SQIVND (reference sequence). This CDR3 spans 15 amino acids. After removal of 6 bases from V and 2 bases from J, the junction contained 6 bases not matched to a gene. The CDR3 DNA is TGTGCCAGTAGAGCTAGCGGGGAAGTCACAGATACGCAGTATTTT. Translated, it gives CASRASGEVTDTQYF.

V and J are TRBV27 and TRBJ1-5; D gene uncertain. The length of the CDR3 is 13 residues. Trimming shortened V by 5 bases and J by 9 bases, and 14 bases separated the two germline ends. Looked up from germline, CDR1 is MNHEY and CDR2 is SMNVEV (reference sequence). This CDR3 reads CASSLSQLGPQHF. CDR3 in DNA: TGTGCCAGCAGTCTGTCCCAATTGGGGCCCCAGCATTTT.

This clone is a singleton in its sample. The CDR3 DNA is TGTGCCAGCTCACGACTAGCGGGGGGACAAGAGACCCAGTACTTC. Its translation is CASSRLAGGQETQYF. The chain is built from TRBV18 and TRBJ2-5, with 13 positions matching TRBD2. The CDR3 runs to 15 residues. V shed 4 bases, J shed 2 bases, and the junction held 1 base outside the gene matches. Germline V lookup: CDR1 KGHSH, CDR2 LQKENI.

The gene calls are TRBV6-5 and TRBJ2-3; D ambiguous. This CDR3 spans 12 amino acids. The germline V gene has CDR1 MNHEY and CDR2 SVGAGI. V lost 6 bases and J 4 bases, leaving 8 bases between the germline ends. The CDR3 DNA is TGTGCCAGCAGCGCTGACGCAGATACGCAGTATTTT. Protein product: CASSADADTQYF.

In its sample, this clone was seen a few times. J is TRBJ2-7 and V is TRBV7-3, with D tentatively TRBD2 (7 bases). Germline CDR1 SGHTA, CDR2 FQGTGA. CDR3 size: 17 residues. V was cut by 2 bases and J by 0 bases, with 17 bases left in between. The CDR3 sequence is CASSLPKGGIGSYEQYF. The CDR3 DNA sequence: TGTGCCAGCAGCTTACCCAAGGGGGGGATTGGCTCCTACGAGCAGTACTTC.